A single sample is the source of the 27 T cell receptor beta chains below, sequenced in a study of graft-versus-host responses after intestinal transplantation. Sequenced by immunoSEQ multiplex PCR; TCRdb stores in-frame clones only, minus some. Seen here are some 40,000 clones, roughly 93% observed once, and the top ten hold 3.6%. Sample: PBMCs, taken approximately 700 days after intestinal transplantation. The receptors here all came from a human patient who received an intestinal transplant, so some T cells may come from the graft donor.

The chain is built from TRBV11-2 and TRBJ2-7; 12 positions match TRBD2. Germline loops: CDR1 SGHAT, CDR2 FQNNGV. V was clipped by 5 bases and J by 2 bases; unmatched bases: 10. The CDR3 is made up of 17 amino acids. The CDR3: CASSLLYGTSGPYEQYF. Here the CDR3 DNA reads TGTGCCAGCAGCCTCCTGTACGGGACTAGCGGGCCCTACGAGCAGTACTTC.

The sample holds one count of this clone. This chain uses TRBV5-1 with TRBJ2-3; weak D call: TRBD2 (6 bases). The CDR3 extends over 15 amino acids. Germline assignment: CDR1 SGHRS and CDR2 YFSETQ. Trimming removed 5 bases at V and 0 bases at J, with 13 bases between. The CDR3, as DNA: TGCGCCAGCAGGGCTGGAGGGACTAGCACAGATACGCAGTATTTT. This encodes CASRAGGTSTDTQYF.

The chain combines TRBV29-1 with TRBJ2-5; D ambiguous. The V gene's germline CDR1 is SQVTM and CDR2 ANQGSEA. V lost 3 bases and J lost 0, with 8 bases in between. CDR3 size: 13 residues. The CDR3, as DNA: TGCAGCGTTGATTCGGCAGACCAAGAGACCCAGTACTTC. Protein product: CSVDSADQETQYF. The full variable domain, its missing parts supplied by reference TRBV29-1 and TRBJ2-5, is SAVISQKPSRDICQRGTSLTIQCQVDSQVTMMFWYRQQPGQSLTLIATANQGSEATYESGFVIDKFPISRPNLTFSTLTVSNMSPEDSSIYLCSVDSADQETQYFGPGTRLLVL.

The chain is built from TRBV29-1 and TRBJ2-3, with 8 bases that match TRBD2. V lost 8 bases to trimming and J lost 0 bases; unmatched junction nucleotides: 4. Germline CDR1 reads SQVTM; CDR2 reads ANQGSEA. The CDR3 is 13 residues long. CDR3 DNA sequence: TGCAGCTTAGGACTAGCCAGCACAGATACGCAGTATTTT. This gives the protein CSLGLASTDTQYF.

The V gene is TRBV6-1, the J gene TRBJ1-1; tentative D call: TRBD1 (5 bases). The V gene's germline CDR1 is MNHNS and CDR2 SASEGT. The CDR3 totals 16 residues. V was shortened by 2 bases and J by 5 bases, with 18 bases between the two germline ends. CDR3 in DNA: TGTGCCAGCAGTGAAAGGGGTAGGGATCCAAGGACTGAAGCTTTCTTT. Its protein product is CASSERGRDPRTEAFF.

The V call is TRBV6-5, the J call TRBJ2-5; no firm D call. The length of the CDR3 is 13 residues. Trimming pared 0 bases from V and 2 bases from J, leaving 4 bases between. CDR1 and CDR2 from the germline V gene are MNHEY and SVGAGI. The CDR3 spells CASSYSRQETQYF. The CDR3 DNA reads TGTGCCAGCAGTTACTCGAGGCAAGAGACCCAGTACTTC.

This chain connects TRBV5-1 to TRBJ2-2; 9 nucleotides align to TRBD1. This CDR3 region has 15 residues. Germline loops: CDR1 SGHRS, CDR2 YFSETQ. V dropped 8 bases and J dropped 4; count of bases not matched to a gene: 9. The CDR3 nucleotides are TGCGCCAGTGCTCCGGGACAGGGTTTCACCGGGGAGCTGTTTTTT. Amino acid sequence: CASAPGQGFTGELFF.

The chain combines TRBV13 with TRBJ2-5; the match to TRBD2 covers 9 bases. The junction had 4 bases not matched to a gene; V was cut back by 0 bases and J by 2 bases. Germline CDR1 is PRHDT and CDR2 is FYEKMQ (reference sequence). The CDR3 is made up of 16 amino acids. Written as DNA, the CDR3 is TGTGCCAGCAGCTTAGGAGATAGCGGGGGTCAAGAGACCCAGTACTTC. Amino acid sequence: CASSLGDSGGQETQYF.

This sequence joins TRBV6-5 and TRBJ2-7; D remains ambiguous. This CDR3 has 11 amino acids. The V gene's germline CDR1 is MNHEY and CDR2 SVGAGI. Trimming took off 6 bases at V and 2 bases at J, with 5 bases between the two ends. CDR3 region: CASSSTYEQYF. The CDR3 region has the DNA TGTGCCAGCAGCTCCACCTACGAGCAGTACTTC.

The genes are TRBV5-4 and TRBJ2-3; TRBD2 aligns across 14 bases. CDR1 and CDR2 (germline): SGHNT, YYREEE (reference sequence). V lost 1 base to trimming and J lost 3 bases; unmatched junction nucleotides: 1. CDR3 length: 16 residues. The CDR3, as DNA: TGTGCCAGCAGCTTGCGGACTAGCGGGAGGACAGATACGCAGTATTTT. Its translation: CASSLRTSGRTDTQYF.

V gene TRBV6-1 combines with J gene TRBJ2-4; TRBD2 aligns across 12 bases. CDR3 size: 16 residues. Trimming took 2 bases from V and 2 from J; bases not matched to a gene: 1. Germline V gene sequence: CDR1 MNHNS, CDR2 SASEGT. DNA of the CDR3: TGTGCCAGCAGTGAACTAGCGGGAGGGCCCAAAAACATTCAGTACTTC. It codes for CASSELAGGPKNIQYF.

The chain has TRBV25-1 and TRBJ2-7; the match to TRBD1 covers 10 bases. V trimming: 10 bases; J trimming: 5 bases; junction bases outside the gene matches: 8. The CDR3 is 13 amino acids. Germline V gene sequence: CDR1 MGHDK, CDR2 SYGVNS. The CDR3 region has the DNA TGTGCCACCGGACAGGGGGGTTTCCACGAGCAGTACTTC. This codes for CATGQGGFHEQYF.

The count of this clone is one. DNA for the CDR3: TGTGCCAGTAGTAAAGAGACAGGGCAGACCTACGAGCAGTACTTC. This translates into CASSKETGQTYEQYF. The V call is TRBV19, the J call TRBJ2-7; 7 nucleotides match TRBD1. This CDR3 spans 15 amino acids. The V gene's germline CDR1 is LNHDA and CDR2 SQIVND (reference sequence). J lost 2 bases, V lost 4 bases, and 8 bases had no gene match. The variable domain in full, with the rest retrieved from reference TRBV19 and TRBJ2-7, is DGGITQSPKYLFRKEGQNVTLSCEQNLNHDAMYWYRQDPGQGLRLIYYSQIVNDFQKGDIAEGYSVSREKKESFPLTVTSAQKNPTAFYLCASSKETGQTYEQYFGPGTRLTVT.

The rearrangement uses TRBV7-3 and TRBJ2-1; no definite D call. The CDR3 length is 12 residues. Germline CDR1 and CDR2: SGHTA and FQGTGA. Between the trimmed V and J ends, which lost 8 bases and 3 bases, there was a span of 8 bases. In DNA form, the CDR3 reads TGTGCCAGCGGGCGGAGCTACAATGAGCAGTTCTTC. Encoded protein: CASGRSYNEQFF. The variable domain in full, with the rest retrieved from reference TRBV7-3 and TRBJ2-1, is GAGVSQTPSNKVTEKGKYVELRCDPISGHTALYWYRQSLGQGPEFLIYFQGTGAADDSGLPNDRFFAVRPEGSVSTLKIQRTERGDSAVYLCASGRSYNEQFFGPGTRLTVL.

This chain connects TRBV18 to TRBJ2-7; D not certain. The V end lost 3 bases, the J end lost 6 bases, and 18 bases lay between the germline ends. The CDR3 consists of 15 residues. The germline V gene has CDR1 KGHSH and CDR2 LQKENI. The CDR3 DNA sequence: TGTGCCAGCTCACCCCAGGACCCGGGTGCGGCCGAGCAGTACTTC. Protein: CASSPQDPGAAEQYF. Based on the CDR3 plus reference TRBV18 and TRBJ2-7, the full variable domain is NAGVMQNPRHLVRRRGQEARLRCSPMKGHSHVYWYRQLPEEGLKFMVYLQKENIIDESGMPKERFSAEFPKEGPSILRIQQVVRGDSAAYFCASSPQDPGAAEQYFGPGTRLTVT.

The chain links TRBV29-1 to TRBJ2-1; D remains unclear. This CDR3 has 14 residues. From germline, CDR1 is SQVTM and CDR2 ANQGSEA. The V and J ends lost 4 bases and 6 bases respectively, with 16 bases between them. CDR3: CSVGFVVKLNEQFF. In DNA form, the CDR3 reads TGCAGCGTTGGGTTCGTCGTGAAGCTCAATGAGCAGTTCTTC.

This chain connects TRBV7-2 to TRBJ1-6; D gene ambiguous. The length of the CDR3 is 15 residues. The germline V and J ends were trimmed by 1 base and 1 base, with 5 bases remaining between them. Germline V gene data show CDR1 as SGHTA and CDR2 as FQGNSA. The CDR3 DNA is TGTGCCAGCAGCTTAGTTCAGTCCTATAATTCACCCCTCCACTTT. Translation: CASSLVQSYNSPLHF.

The gene calls are TRBV28 and TRBJ2-7; D gene uncertain. The V gene lost 6 bases and the J gene lost 2 bases, with 5 bases spanning the gap. The CDR3 consists of 11 residues. Per the germline V gene, CDR1 is MDHEN and CDR2 is SYDVKM. The CDR3 loop reads CASRRTYEQYF. The CDR3 coding sequence is TGTGCCAGCAGGAGAACCTACGAGCAGTACTTC.

This CDR3 reads CASKESWTGGSYGYTF. For the CDR3, the DNA is TGTGCCAGCAAGGAGTCTTGGACAGGGGGTAGCTATGGCTACACCTTC. V is TRBV19 and J is TRBJ1-2; 10 bases are a match to TRBD1. Per germline, CDR1 LNHDA and CDR2 SQIVND (reference sequence). V lost 9 bases and J lost 4; bases outside the gene matches: 14. CDR3 size: 16 residues.

CDR3 region: CASSYDGTDTQYF. The CDR3 region has the DNA TGTGCCAGCAGTTACGACGGCACAGATACGCAGTATTTT. The chain couples TRBV6-5 to TRBJ2-3; D gene unclear. CDR1 and CDR2 from the germline V gene are MNHEY and SVGAGI. The CDR3 length is 13 residues. Trimming took 2 bases from V and 1 from J, leaving 4 bases between them.

This chain links TRBV2 with TRBJ1-1; D remains ambiguous. V lost 5 bases and J lost 2, with 18 bases in between. The CDR3 length is 16 residues. Germline CDR1 reads SNHLY; CDR2 reads FYNNEI. This CDR3 is CASSYARSGGNTEAFF. CDR3 coding DNA: TGTGCCAGCAGTTATGCGAGGTCAGGCGGAAACACTGAAGCTTTCTTT.

V usage is TRBV7-9 and J usage is TRBJ2-5; perhaps TRBD2 as D (5 bases). Per germline, CDR1 SEHNR and CDR2 FQNEAQ (reference sequence). The CDR3 runs to 14 residues. V was shortened by 4 bases and J by 5 bases, with 14 bases between the two germline ends. CDR3 sequence: CASSSRTGVETQYF. The CDR3 DNA reads TGTGCCAGCAGCTCAAGAACCGGGGTGGAGACCCAGTACTTC.

V is TRBV7-9 and J is TRBJ2-2; 8 bases fit TRBD2. V was pared by 6 bases and J by 1 base, with 10 bases of the junction left unmatched. Germline V gene sequence: CDR1 SEHNR, CDR2 FQNEAQ (reference sequence). The CDR3 is made up of 17 amino acids. The CDR3 nucleotides are TGTGCCAGCAGTTATCCTCAGGCGGGAGGGAACACCGGGGAGCTGTTTTTT. This sequence encodes CASSYPQAGGNTGELFF.

The chain uses TRBV7-6 and TRBJ2-2, with D perhaps matching TRBD2 (5 bases). The germline gives CDR1 SGHVS, CDR2 FNYEAQ. The CDR3 contains 14 residues. V was clipped by 5 bases and J by 7 bases, with 14 bases between them. CDR3 coding DNA: TGTGCCAGCAGCACCGGGAATTTGGACGGGGAGCTGTTTTTT. It translates to CASSTGNLDGELFF.

This chain links TRBV7-9 with TRBJ1-2; possibly TRBD1 for D (5 bases). V dropped 5 bases and J dropped 0 bases, with 25 bases sitting between them. Germline lookup yields CDR1 SEHNR and CDR2 FQNEAQ (reference sequence). CDR3 length: 19 residues. DNA for the CDR3: TGTGCCAGCAGCCCATTAGCCCCTACAGGTACCGACTCTAACTATGGCTACACCTTC. Its protein product is CASSPLAPTGTDSNYGYTF.

The chain combines TRBV14 with TRBJ2-7, with TRBD1 matching 8 bases. J was trimmed by 2 bases and V by 1 base; bases with no gene match: 13. The length of the CDR3 is 18 residues. Germline V gene lookup returns CDR1 SGHDN and CDR2 FVKESK. CDR3 in DNA: TGTGCCAGCAGCCAAGGCAGGGGGCCCGGGAGAACCACCTACGAGCAGTACTTC. Amino acid sequence: CASSQGRGPGRTTYEQYF.

This clone was detected a few times. This rearrangement joins TRBV4-1 to TRBJ1-1; a possible D gene is TRBD1 (5 bases). There are 11 residues in the CDR3. Germline V gene lookup returns CDR1 MGHRA and CDR2 YSYEKL. Trimming removed 6 bases at V and 8 bases at J, with 10 bases between. CDR3 sequence: CASRRGFEAFF. The CDR3 region has the DNA TGCGCCAGCAGACGGGGGTTCGAAGCTTTCTTT.